One and the same sample provided the 6 T cell receptor beta chains below, sequenced in a study of T cells in Graves' hyperthyroidism and ophthalmopathy (dated by TCRdb to the late 2010s). Library prep was done by multiplex PCR. This sample was sequenced with an Illumina HiSeq 2000. The TCR beta CDR3 regions were amplified from RNA transcripts. The first round of RT-PCR for the TCR CDR3 was performed with the HTBI primer set and the Qiagen OneStep RT-PCR kit. Clones were called with MiXCR by TCRdb after fastp trimmed the public reads at Q25, and only in-frame beta chains were retained. Rows with a matching CDR3 protein are joined into one entry that keeps the most common DNA and genes. This sample has about 560,000 distinct CDR3 sequences in its table, and around 45% of those were observed once. Jointly, the top ten make up 8.2% of the sample. Sequencing was done on a sample of peripheral blood or thyroid tissue (not recorded which). The receptors derive from a woman in her late teens or twenties with Graves' hyperthyroidism. Donor details come from another sample of the same person, matched by shared clones.

The gene calls are TRBV20-1 and TRBJ1-2; D is undetermined. The CDR3 is 14 amino acids. The germline CDR1 and CDR2 sequences are DFQATT and SNEGSKA (reference sequence). V lost 3 bases and J 2 bases, leaving 13 bases between the germline ends. CDR3 residues: CSASPRPINYGYTF. CDR3 sequence (DNA): TGCAGTGCTAGTCCCCGACCGATAAACTATGGCTACACCTTC.

The V call is TRBV12-3 or TRBV12-4, the J call TRBJ2-5, with a possible D match to TRBD2 (6 bases). This CDR3 spans 14 amino acids. Trimming stripped 3 bases from V and 5 bases from J, with 13 bases between. The DNA of the CDR3 is TGTGCCAGCAGTTTCTCAGCGGGCTTGGAGACCCAGTACTTC. It encodes CASSFSAGLETQYF.

Ten or more counts support this clonotype. The rearrangement joins TRBV2 to TRBJ1-5, with D uncertain. The germline CDR1 and CDR2 sequences are SNHLY and FYNNEI. V lost 4 bases to trimming and J lost 2 bases, with 12 bases between them. The CDR3 is 15 residues long. The CDR3 loop reads CASSVWDLGNQPQHF. In DNA, the CDR3 is TGTGCCAGCAGTGTCTGGGATTTAGGCAATCAGCCCCAGCATTTT.

Regarding this clonotype: This may come from a read error, since a much larger clone is one base off. The chain joins TRBV10-3 to TRBJ1-5; D is ambiguous. The CDR3 runs to 13 residues. The V end lost 8 bases, the J end lost 5 bases, and 13 bases lay between the germline ends. Germline CDR1 is ENHRY and CDR2 is SYGVKD. The CDR3 DNA follows: TGTGCCATCGCCCCGGGTCCGTATCAGCCCCAGCATTTT. Translation: CAIAPGPYQPQHF.

The rearrangement links TRBV5-1 to TRBJ1-1; D remains unclear. From germline, CDR1 is SGHRS and CDR2 YFSETQ. This CDR3 is built from 14 residues. Trimming took 4 bases from V and 1 from J, leaving 11 bases between them. The CDR3 loop is CASSDPGGNTEAFF. The CDR3 coding sequence is TGCGCCAGCAGCGACCCGGGCGGGAACACTGAAGCTTTCTTT.

The CDR3 DNA follows: TGTGCCATCAGTGATGTAGGGGGTCTAGGCACTGAAGCTTTCTTT. Translating it yields CAISDVGGLGTEAFF. V usage is TRBV10-3 and J usage is TRBJ1-1; maybe TRBD1 (6 bases). The germline gives CDR1 ENHRY, CDR2 SYGVKD. Trimming removed 3 bases at V and 4 bases at J, with 15 bases between. The CDR3 length is 15 residues.